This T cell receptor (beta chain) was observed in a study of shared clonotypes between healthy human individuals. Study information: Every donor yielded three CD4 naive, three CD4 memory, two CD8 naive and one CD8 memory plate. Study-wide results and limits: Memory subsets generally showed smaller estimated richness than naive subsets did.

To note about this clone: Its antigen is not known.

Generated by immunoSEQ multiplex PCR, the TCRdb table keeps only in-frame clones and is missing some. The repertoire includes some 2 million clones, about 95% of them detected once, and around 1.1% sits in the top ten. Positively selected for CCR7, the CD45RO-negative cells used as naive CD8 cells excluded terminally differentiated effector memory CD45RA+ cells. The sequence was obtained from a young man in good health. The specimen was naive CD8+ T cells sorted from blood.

CDR3 DNA: TGTGCCAGCAGCTTATTTAGTAGTTCACCCCTCCACTTT. Residues: CASSLFSSSPLHF. J is TRBJ1-6 and V is TRBV7-9, with D hard to call. The V and J ends lost 2 bases and 9 bases respectively, with 8 bases between them. The CDR3 consists of 13 residues. The germline CDR1 and CDR2 sequences are SEHNR and FQNEAQ (reference sequence).